The clone carrying this TCR beta chain was counted only a few times. The sample belongs to a study of blood T cell repertoires in COVID-19. At the level of the study: Italy, Spain and the United States were the sources of the convalescent and acute COVID-19 samples. From T cells, B-cell-depleted T cells, or PBMCs came the material, which was cDNA or gDNA.

As processed by the authors: Scientists estimated how many nucleated cells there were by amplifying reference gene primers. The method was immunoSEQ multiplex PCR; TCRdb's version includes in-frame clones alone and lacks a portion of them. V, J and clone size are taken as reported in that table, and D and trimming were inferred from the DNA itself. The table lists about 190,000 clones, less than 90% of them singletons. The germline V gene has CDR1 MRHNA and CDR2 SNTAGT. The CDR3 consists of 15 residues. V trimming: 6 bases; J trimming: 4 bases; junction bases outside the gene matches: 5. The source material was peripheral blood. This receptor was obtained from a human donor in a cohort sampled during active COVID-19. The chain couples TRBV6-4 to TRBJ2-7, with TRBD2 identical over 14 bases. CDR3 loop: CASRRLAGGPYEQYF. DNA of the CDR3: TGTGCCAGCAGAAGACTAGCGGGAGGGCCTTACGAGCAGTACTTC.